The source of this T cell receptor (beta chain) is a study of shared clonotypes between healthy human individuals. V dropped 2 bases and J dropped 7; count of bases not matched to a gene: 15. CDR1 WNHNN and CDR2 SYGVQD come from the germline V gene (reference sequence). The CDR3 extends over 17 amino acids. Genomic DNA of unsorted samples came from around 90 million PBMCs. General study points: Since donors were few, the genetic and exposure-history diversity represented was limited.

To note about this clone: Antigen unknown.

Assay execution proceeded at the deep level. Profiling relied on immunoSEQ multiplex PCR, and the TCRdb table lists in-frame clones only, not all of them. The sample lists about 460,000 clones, over 60% occurring once. This chain links TRBV10-1 with TRBJ2-7; TRBD1 matches 9 bases. This TCR came from a woman in her 40s in good health. Some clones in this sample may be carry-over from other donors' samples. Sequencing was performed on PBMCs. The CDR3 region is CASSEDGLGQGMWEQYF. The CDR3 DNA reads as TGCGCCAGCAGTGAGGACGGCTTGGGACAGGGAATGTGGGAGCAGTACTTC.